What follows is one TCR beta chain and its context. The length of the CDR3 is 15 residues. J was trimmed by 6 bases and V by 0 bases; bases with no gene match: 6. The germline V gene encodes CDR1 MGHRA and CDR2 YSYEKL. This sample was taken from a study of blood T cell repertoires in COVID-19. Study-wide background: Specimens from acute and convalescent COVID-19 originated in the United States, Italy and Spain. In each case, the material was cDNA or gDNA derived from T cells, B-cell-depleted T cells, or PBMCs.

Per the original data handling: Cell counts per sample came from amplifying reference gene primers. The table came from immunoSEQ multiplex PCR; TCRdb's copy has only in-frame clones and leaves some out. The V and J calls and clone size are taken from that table; D and trimming were inferred from the DNA. The sample yields 150,000 to 200,000 clones, over 60% seen once. The TCR sequence derives from a woman aged 70-85 years with acute or convalescent COVID-19. The specimen was peripheral blood. This rearrangement joins TRBV4-1 to TRBJ2-7; 9 bases match TRBD1. This chain's CDR3 is CASSQDQGTGLEQYF. In nucleotides, the CDR3 is TGCGCCAGCAGCCAAGATCAAGGGACAGGGCTCGAGCAGTACTTC.